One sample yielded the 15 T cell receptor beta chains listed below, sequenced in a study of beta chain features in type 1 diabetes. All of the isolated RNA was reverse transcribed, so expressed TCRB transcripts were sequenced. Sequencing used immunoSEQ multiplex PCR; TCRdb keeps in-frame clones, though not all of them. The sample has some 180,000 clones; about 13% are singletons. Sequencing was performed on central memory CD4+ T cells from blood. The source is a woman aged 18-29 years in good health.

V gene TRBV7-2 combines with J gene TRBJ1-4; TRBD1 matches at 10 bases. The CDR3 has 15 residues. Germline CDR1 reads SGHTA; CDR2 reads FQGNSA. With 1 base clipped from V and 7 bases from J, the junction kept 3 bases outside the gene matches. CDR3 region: CASSLVGQGVEKLFF. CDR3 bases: TGTGCCAGCAGCTTAGTCGGACAGGGGGTTGAAAAACTGTTTTTT.

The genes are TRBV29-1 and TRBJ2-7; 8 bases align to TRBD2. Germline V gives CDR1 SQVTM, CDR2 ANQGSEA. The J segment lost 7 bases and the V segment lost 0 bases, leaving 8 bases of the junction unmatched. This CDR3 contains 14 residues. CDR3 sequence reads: CSVEDALAGREQYF. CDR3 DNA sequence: TGCAGCGTTGAAGATGCTCTAGCGGGTAGAGAGCAGTACTTC.

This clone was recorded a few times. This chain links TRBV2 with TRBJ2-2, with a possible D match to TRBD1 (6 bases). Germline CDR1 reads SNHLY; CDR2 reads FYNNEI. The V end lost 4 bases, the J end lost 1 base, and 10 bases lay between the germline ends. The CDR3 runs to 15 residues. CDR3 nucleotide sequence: TGTGCCAGCAGTGGTAGGGGGATGAACACCGGGGAGCTGTTTTTT. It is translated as CASSGRGMNTGELFF.

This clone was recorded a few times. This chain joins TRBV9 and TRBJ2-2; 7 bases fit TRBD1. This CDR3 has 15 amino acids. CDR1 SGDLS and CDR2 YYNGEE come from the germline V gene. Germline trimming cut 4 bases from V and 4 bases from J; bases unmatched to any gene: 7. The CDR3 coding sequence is TGTGCCAGCAGCCCGTCGACAGGGAGCACCGGGGAGCTGTTTTTT. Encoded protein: CASSPSTGSTGELFF. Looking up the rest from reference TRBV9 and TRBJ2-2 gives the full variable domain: DSGVTQTPKHLITATGQRVTLRCSPRSGDLSVYWYQQSLDQGLQFLIQYYNGEERAKGNILERFSAQQFPDLHSELNLSSLELGDSALYFCASSPSTGSTGELFFGEGSRLTVL.

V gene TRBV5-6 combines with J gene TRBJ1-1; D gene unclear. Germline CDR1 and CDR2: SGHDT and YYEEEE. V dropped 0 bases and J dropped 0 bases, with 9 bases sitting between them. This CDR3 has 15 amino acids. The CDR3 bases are TGTGCCAGCAGCTTGGGGCCGCACATGAACACTGAAGCTTTCTTT. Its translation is CASSLGPHMNTEAFF. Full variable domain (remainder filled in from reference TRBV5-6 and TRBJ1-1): DAGVTQSPTHLIKTRGQQVTLRCSPKSGHDTVSWYQQALGQGPQFIFQYYEEEERQRGNFPDRFSGHQFPNYSSELNVNALLLGDSALYLCASSLGPHMNTEAFFGQGTRLTVV.

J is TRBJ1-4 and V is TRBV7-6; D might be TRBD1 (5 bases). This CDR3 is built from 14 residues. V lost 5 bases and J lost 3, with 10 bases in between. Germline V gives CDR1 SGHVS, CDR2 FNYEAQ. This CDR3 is CASSNRGANEKLFF. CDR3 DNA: TGTGCCAGCAGCAATCGGGGGGCTAATGAAAAACTGTTTTTT. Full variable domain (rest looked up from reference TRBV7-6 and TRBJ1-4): GAGVSQSPRYKVTKRGQDVALRCDPISGHVSLYWYRQALGQGPEFLTYFNYEAQQDKSGLPNDRFSAERPEGSISTLTIQRTEQRDSAMYRCASSNRGANEKLFFGSGTQLSVL.

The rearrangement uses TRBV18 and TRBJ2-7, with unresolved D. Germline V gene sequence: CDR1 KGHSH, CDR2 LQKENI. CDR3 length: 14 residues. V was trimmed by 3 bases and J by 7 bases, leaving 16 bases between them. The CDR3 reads CASSPAASVPEQYF. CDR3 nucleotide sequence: TGTGCCAGCTCACCGGCGGCAAGCGTACCTGAGCAGTACTTC.

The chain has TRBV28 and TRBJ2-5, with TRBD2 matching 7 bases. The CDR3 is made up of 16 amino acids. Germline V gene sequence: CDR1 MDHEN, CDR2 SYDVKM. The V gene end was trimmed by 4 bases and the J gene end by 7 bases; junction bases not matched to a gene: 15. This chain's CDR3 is CASSSSLASRDGTQYF. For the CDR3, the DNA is TGTGCCAGCAGTTCTTCACTAGCGTCAAGGGATGGGACCCAGTACTTC.

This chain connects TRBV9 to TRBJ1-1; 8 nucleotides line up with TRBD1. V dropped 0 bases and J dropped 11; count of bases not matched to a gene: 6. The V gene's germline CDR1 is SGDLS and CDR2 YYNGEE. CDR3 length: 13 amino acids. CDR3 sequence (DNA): TGTGCCAGCAGCGTAGAAGGCAGGGGGCTGGCTTTCTTT. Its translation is CASSVEGRGLAFF. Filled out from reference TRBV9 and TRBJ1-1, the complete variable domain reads DSGVTQTPKHLITATGQRVTLRCSPRSGDLSVYWYQQSLDQGLQFLIQYYNGEERAKGNILERFSAQQFPDLHSELNLSSLELGDSALYFCASSVEGRGLAFFGQGTRLTVV.

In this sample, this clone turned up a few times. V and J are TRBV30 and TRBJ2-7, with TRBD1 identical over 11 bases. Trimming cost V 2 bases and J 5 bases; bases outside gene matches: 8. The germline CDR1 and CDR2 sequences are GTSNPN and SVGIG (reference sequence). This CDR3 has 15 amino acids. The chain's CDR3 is CAWSSGQGAVHEQYF. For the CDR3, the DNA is TGTGCCTGGAGTAGTGGACAGGGGGCGGTCCACGAGCAGTACTTC.

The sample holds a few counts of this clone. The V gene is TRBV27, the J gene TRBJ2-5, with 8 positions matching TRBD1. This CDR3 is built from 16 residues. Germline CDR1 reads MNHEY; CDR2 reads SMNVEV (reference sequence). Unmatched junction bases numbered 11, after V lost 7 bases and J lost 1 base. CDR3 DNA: TGTGCCAGCACCTCCTGGGGACAGGCTGGCCAAGAGACCCAGTACTTC. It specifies CASTSWGQAGQETQYF.

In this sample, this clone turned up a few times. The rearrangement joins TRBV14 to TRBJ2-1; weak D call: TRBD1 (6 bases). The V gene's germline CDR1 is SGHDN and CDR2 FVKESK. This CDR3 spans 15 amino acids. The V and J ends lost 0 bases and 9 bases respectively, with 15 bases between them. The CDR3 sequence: CASSQEGGSYLEQFF. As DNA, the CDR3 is TGTGCCAGCAGCCAAGAAGGGGGTAGCTATCTTGAGCAGTTCTTC.

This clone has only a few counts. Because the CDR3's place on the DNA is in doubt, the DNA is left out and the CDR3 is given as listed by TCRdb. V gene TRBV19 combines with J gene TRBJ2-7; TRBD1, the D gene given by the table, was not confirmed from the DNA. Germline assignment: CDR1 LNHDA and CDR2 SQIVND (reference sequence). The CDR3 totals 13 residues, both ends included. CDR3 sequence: CASTSDSPYEQYF.

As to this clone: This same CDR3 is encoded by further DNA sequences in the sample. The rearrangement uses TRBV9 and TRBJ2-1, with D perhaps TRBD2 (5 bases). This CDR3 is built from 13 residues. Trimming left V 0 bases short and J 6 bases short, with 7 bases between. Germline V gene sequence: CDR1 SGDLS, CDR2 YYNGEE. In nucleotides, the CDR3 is TGTGCCAGCAGCGTAGGTAGCGCCAATGAGCAGTTCTTC. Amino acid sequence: CASSVGSANEQFF.

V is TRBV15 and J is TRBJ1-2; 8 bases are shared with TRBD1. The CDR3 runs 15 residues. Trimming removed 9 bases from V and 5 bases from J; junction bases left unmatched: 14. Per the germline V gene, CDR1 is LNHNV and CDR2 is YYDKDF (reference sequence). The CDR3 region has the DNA TGTGCCACAAAAGGACAGGGAGGTTCGGCGTATGGCTACACCTTC. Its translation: CATKGQGGSAYGYTF.